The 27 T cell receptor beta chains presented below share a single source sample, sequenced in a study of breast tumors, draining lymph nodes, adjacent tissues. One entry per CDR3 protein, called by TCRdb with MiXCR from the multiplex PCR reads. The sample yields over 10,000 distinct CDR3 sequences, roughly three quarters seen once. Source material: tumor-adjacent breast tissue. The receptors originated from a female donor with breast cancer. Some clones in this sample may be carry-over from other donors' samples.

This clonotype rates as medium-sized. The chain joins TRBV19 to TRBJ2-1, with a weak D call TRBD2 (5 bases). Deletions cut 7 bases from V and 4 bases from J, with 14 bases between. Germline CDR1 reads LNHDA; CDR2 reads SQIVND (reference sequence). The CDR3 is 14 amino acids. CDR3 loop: CASNDQRGYNEQFF. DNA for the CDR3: TGTGCCAGTAACGACCAGCGAGGGTACAATGAGCAGTTCTTC.

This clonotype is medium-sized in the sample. The CDR3 DNA reads TGTGCCAGCAGGGGAGCGCAAGAGACCCAGTACTTC. Translation gives CASRGAQETQYF. The chain joins TRBV11-3 to TRBJ2-5, with D perhaps TRBD2 (5 bases). This CDR3 contains 12 residues. Germline V gene sequence: CDR1 SGHNT, CDR2 YENEEA. V gave up 6 bases and J gave up 2 bases, with 7 bases separating them.

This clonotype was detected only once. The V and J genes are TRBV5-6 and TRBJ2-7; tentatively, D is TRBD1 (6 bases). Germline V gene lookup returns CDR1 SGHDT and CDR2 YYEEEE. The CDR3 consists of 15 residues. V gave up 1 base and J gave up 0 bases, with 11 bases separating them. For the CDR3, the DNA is TGTGCCAGCAGCTTGACAGGGAAGAGCTCCTACGAGCAGTACTTC. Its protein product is CASSLTGKSSYEQYF.

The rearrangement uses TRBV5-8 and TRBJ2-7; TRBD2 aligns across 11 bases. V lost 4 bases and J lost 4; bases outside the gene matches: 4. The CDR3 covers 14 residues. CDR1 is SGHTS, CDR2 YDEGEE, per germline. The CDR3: CASSATSGIYEQYF. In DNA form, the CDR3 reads TGTGCCAGCAGCGCGACTAGCGGGATATACGAGCAGTACTTC.

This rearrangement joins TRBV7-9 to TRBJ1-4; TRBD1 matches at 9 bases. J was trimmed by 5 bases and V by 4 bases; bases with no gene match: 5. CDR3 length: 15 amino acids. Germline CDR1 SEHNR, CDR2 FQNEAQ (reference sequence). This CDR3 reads CASSYRDRGNEKLFF. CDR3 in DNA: TGTGCCAGCAGCTACCGAGACAGGGGGAATGAAAAACTGTTTTTT.

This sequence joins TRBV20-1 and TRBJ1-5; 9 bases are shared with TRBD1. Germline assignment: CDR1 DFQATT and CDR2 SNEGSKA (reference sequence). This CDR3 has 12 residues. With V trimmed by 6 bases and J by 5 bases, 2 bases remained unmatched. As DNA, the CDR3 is TGCAGTGCCACAGGGGGCTATCAGCCCCAGCATTTT. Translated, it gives CSATGGYQPQHF.

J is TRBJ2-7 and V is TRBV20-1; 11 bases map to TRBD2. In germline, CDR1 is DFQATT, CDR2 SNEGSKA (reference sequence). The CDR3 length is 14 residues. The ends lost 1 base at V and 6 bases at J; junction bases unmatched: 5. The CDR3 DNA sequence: TGCAGTGCTAGAGTCCCTAGCGGGAGGTCCGAGCAGTACTTC. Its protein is CSARVPSGRSEQYF.

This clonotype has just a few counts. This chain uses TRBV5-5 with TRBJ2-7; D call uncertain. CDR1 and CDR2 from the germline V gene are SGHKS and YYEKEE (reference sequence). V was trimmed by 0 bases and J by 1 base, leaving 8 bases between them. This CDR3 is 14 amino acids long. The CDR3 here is CASSLGSGSYEQYF. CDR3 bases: TGTGCCAGCAGCTTGGGTTCTGGATCCTACGAGCAGTACTTC.

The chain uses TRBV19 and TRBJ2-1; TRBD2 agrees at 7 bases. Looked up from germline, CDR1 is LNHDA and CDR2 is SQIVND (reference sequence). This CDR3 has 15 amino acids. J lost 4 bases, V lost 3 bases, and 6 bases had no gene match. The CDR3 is CASSMRSSGYNEQFF. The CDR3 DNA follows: TGTGCCAGTAGTATGCGGTCTAGCGGTTACAATGAGCAGTTCTTC.

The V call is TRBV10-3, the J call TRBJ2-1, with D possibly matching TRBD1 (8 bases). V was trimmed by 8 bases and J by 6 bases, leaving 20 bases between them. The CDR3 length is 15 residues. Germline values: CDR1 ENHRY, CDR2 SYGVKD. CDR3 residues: CAISSGTGPGNEQFF. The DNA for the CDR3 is TGTGCCATCTCCAGCGGGACAGGTCCTGGCAATGAGCAGTTCTTC.

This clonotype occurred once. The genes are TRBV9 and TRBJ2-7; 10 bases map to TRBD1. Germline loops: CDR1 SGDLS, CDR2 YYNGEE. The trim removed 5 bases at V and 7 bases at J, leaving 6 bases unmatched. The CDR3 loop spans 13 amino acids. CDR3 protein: CASSGGQGREQYF. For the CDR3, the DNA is TGTGCCAGCAGTGGGGGACAGGGGAGAGAGCAGTACTTC. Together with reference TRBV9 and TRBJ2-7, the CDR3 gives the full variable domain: DSGVTQTPKHLITATGQRVTLRCSPRSGDLSVYWYQQSLDQGLQFLIQYYNGEERAKGNILERFSAQQFPDLHSELNLSSLELGDSALYFCASSGGQGREQYFGPGTRLTVT.

The CDR3 bases are TGTGCCAGCAGCATCGGGACTAGCGGGAACTACGAGCAGTACTTC. Its translation: CASSIGTSGNYEQYF. The genes are TRBV7-2 and TRBJ2-7; 13 nucleotides line up with TRBD2. CDR1 is SGHTA, CDR2 FQGNSA, per germline. This CDR3 comprises 15 residues. Trimming removed 5 bases from V and 3 bases from J; junction bases left unmatched: 4.

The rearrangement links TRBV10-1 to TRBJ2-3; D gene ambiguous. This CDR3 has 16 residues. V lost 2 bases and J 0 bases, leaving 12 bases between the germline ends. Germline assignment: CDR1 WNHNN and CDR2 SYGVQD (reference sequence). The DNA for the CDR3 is TGCGCCAGCAGTGAGCTTACATCCTGTAGCACAGATACGCAGTATTTT. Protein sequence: CASSELTSCSTDTQYF.

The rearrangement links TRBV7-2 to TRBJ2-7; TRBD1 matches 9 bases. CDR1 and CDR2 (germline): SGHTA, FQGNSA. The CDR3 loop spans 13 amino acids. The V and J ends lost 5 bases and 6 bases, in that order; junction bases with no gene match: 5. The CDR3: CASSQTGGGEQYV. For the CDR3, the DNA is TGTGCCAGCAGCCAGACAGGGGGAGGCGAGCAGTACGTC.

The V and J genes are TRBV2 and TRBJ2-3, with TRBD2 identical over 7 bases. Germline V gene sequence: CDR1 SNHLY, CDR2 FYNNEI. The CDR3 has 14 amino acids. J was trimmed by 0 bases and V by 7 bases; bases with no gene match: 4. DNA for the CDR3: TGTGCCAGCATCGGGGGGACTAGCACAGATACGCAGTATTTT. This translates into CASIGGTSTDTQYF.

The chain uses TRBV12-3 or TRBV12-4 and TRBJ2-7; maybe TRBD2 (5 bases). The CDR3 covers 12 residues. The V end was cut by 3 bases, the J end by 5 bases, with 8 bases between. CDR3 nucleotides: TGTGCCAGCAGTTTGGGGAGCCACGAGCAGTACTTC. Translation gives CASSLGSHEQYF.

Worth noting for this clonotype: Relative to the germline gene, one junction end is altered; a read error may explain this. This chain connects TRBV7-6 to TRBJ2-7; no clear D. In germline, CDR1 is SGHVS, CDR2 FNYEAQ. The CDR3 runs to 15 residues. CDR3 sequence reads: CASSLGRGSANEQCF. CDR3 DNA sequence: TGTGCCAGCAGCTTGGGTCGAGGTTCGGCGAACGAGCAGTGCTTC.

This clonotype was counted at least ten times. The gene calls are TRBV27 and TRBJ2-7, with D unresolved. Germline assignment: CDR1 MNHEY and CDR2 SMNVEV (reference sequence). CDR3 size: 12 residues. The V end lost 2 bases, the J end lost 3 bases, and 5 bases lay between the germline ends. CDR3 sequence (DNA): TGTGCCAGCAGTTTAAACGGCTACGAGCAGTACTTC. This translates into CASSLNGYEQYF.

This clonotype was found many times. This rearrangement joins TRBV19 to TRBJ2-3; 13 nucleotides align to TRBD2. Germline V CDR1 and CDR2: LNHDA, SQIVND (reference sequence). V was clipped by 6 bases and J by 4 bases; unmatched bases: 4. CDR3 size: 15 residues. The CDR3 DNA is TGTGCCAGTAGCAGGACTAGCGGGAGTTCAGATACGCAGTATTTT. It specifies CASSRTSGSSDTQYF.

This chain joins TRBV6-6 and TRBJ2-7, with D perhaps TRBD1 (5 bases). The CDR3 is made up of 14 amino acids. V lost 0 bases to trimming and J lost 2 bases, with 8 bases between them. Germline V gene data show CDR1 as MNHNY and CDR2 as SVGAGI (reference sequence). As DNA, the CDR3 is TGTGCCAGCAGTTACTCTCAGGGCCCCTACGAGCAGTACTTC. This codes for CASSYSQGPYEQYF.

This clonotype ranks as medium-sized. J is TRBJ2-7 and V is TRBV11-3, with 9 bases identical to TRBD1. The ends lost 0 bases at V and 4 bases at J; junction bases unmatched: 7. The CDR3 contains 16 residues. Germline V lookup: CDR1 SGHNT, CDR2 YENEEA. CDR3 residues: CASSLDVGQGRYEQYF. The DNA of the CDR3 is TGTGCCAGCAGCTTAGATGTGGGACAGGGCCGTTACGAGCAGTACTTC.

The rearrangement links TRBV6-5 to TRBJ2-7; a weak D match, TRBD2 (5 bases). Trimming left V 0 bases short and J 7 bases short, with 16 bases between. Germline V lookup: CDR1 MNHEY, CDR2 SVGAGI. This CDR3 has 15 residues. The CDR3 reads CASSYSSGLGREQYF. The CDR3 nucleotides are TGTGCCAGCAGTTACTCATCTGGACTGGGAAGGGAGCAGTACTTC.

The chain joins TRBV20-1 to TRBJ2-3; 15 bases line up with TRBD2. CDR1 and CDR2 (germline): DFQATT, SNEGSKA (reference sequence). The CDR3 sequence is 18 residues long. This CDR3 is CLTLGLAGGQTSTDTQYF. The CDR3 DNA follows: TGCCTTACACTCGGACTAGCGGGAGGGCAGACTAGCACAGATACGCAGTATTTT.

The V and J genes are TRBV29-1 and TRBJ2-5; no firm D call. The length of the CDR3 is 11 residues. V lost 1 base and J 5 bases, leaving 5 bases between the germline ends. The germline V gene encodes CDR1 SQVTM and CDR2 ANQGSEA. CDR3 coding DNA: TGCAGCGTTGAAGTTATGGAGACCCAGTACTTC. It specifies CSVEVMETQYF.

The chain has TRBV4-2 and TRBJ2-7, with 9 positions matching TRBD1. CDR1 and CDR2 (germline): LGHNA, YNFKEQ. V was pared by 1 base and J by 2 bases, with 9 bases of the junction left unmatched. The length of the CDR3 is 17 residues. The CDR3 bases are TGTGCCAGCAGCCAAGGGTCGGACAGGGGTCTTACCTACGAGCAGTACTTC. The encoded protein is CASSQGSDRGLTYEQYF.

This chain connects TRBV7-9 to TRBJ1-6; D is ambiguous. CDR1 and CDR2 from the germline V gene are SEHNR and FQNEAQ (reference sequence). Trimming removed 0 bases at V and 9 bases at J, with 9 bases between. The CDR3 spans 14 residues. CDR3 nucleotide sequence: TGTGCCAGCAGCTTAGCAGGTGATCCTTCACCCCTCCACTTT. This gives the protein CASSLAGDPSPLHF.

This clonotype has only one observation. CDR3 region: CSASGTSGEGEQFF. CDR3 in DNA: TGCAGTGCTTCCGGGACTAGCGGGGAAGGTGAGCAGTTCTTC. The V gene is TRBV20-1, the J gene TRBJ2-1; TRBD2 matches 13 bases. The length of the CDR3 is 14 residues. The V gene's germline CDR1 is DFQATT and CDR2 SNEGSKA (reference sequence). V was pared by 5 bases and J by 9 bases, with 7 bases of the junction left unmatched.